Below are 3 T cell receptor beta chains sequenced from a single sample in a study of T cell repertoires in cytomegalovirus infection. Their recognized antigens are unknown. A single record per CDR3 protein comes from TCRdb applying MiXCR to the reads. The sample has around 43,000 distinct CDR3 sequences, 20% seen once; the top ten hold roughly 20%. The specimen sequenced was PBMCs, sequenced either directly or after in vitro stimulation (not recorded which). These receptors all come from a human donor in good health (CMV status not recorded). Some clones in this sample may be carry-over from other donors' samples.

The chain recombines TRBV12-3 or TRBV12-4 with TRBJ1-1; no clear D gene. The CDR3 spans 11 residues. V shed 6 bases and J shed 6 bases, with 8 bases lying between them. CDR3 in DNA: TGTGCCAGCAGCGTGGATGCTGAAGCTTTCTTT. Protein product: CASSVDAEAFF.

This clonotype is medium-sized in the sample. This chain connects TRBV7-9 to TRBJ1-1; tentatively, D is TRBD1 (5 bases). CDR1 and CDR2 from the germline V gene are SEHNR and FQNEAQ (reference sequence). V shed 5 bases and J shed 1 base, with 14 bases lying between them. CDR3 size: 15 residues. CDR3 DNA sequence: TGTGCCAGCAGCCCATGGGACGGACCGAACACTGAAGCTTTCTTT. Amino acids: CASSPWDGPNTEAFF.

This clonotype was found many times. This chain links TRBV6-1 with TRBJ1-2; possible D gene TRBD1, 6 bases. The CDR3 is 14 amino acids. V lost 1 base and J 6 bases, leaving 12 bases between the germline ends. The germline gives CDR1 MNHNS, CDR2 SASEGT. The CDR3 DNA sequence: TGTGCCAGCAGTGAAGTCGGGGCAGGGGATGGCTACACCTTC. Amino acid sequence: CASSEVGAGDGYTF.